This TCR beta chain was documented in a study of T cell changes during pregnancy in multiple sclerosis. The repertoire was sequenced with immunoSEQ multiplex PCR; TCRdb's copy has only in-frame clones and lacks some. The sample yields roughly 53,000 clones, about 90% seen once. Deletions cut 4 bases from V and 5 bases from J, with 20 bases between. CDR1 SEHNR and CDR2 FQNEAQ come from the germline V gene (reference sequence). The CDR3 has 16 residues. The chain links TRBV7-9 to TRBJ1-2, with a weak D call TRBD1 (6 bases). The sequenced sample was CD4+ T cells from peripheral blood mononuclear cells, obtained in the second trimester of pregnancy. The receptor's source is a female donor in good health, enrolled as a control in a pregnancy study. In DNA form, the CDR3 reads TGTGCCAGCAGCTCGGGCGGGGGGACAAAACTATATGGCTACACCTTC. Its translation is CASSSGGGTKLYGYTF.